In its sample, the clone carrying this T cell receptor beta chain was seen a few times. Its specificity is unknown. This entry belongs to a study of T cell repertoires in cytomegalovirus infection. Study-level points and caveats: HLA-C-restricted CMV clonotypes gave the most frequent clonotype in two of eight donors.

One entry per CDR3 protein, called by TCRdb with MiXCR from the reads. The sample has more than 65,000 distinct CDR3 sequences, more than 40% seen once. Per the germline V gene, CDR1 is SGHDN and CDR2 is FVKESK. V shed 0 bases and J shed 3 bases, with 6 bases lying between them. The CDR3 runs 15 residues. This material consisted of CD8+ T cells from cultured PBMCs, taken from culture after CMV antigen stimulation. The V call is TRBV14, the J call TRBJ1-6; D call uncertain. The TCR was taken from a human donor in good health (CMV status not recorded). Some clones in this sample may be carry-over from other donors' samples. In DNA form, the CDR3 reads TGTGCCAGCAGCCAAGATCTCCGCTATAATTCACCCCTCCACTTT. This sequence encodes CASSQDLRYNSPLHF.